This is a list of T cell receptor beta chains from one sample in a study of post-analysis software for immune sequencing data. One entry per CDR3 protein results from TCRdb running MiXCR on the PCR reads. This table holds roughly 670,000 distinct CDR3 sequences, 59% found once. The material sequenced was blood. These receptors were collected from a girl under 10 years old with multiple sclerosis. Each CDR3 is given with its conserved first and last residue. The D gene is left open where the match is weak. Size tells how often a clone was seen (once, few, many) or the class of an expanded clone, and some rows leave it out.

D gene,J gene,V gene,clone size,CDR3 DNA,CDR3 protein
NA,TRBJ2-1,TRBV12-3/TRBV12-4,NA,TGTGCCAGCAGTTCTGGCGGAGAATACAATGAGCAGTTCTTC,CASSSGGEYNEQFF
NA,TRBJ2-2,TRBV12-3/TRBV12-4,NA,TGTGCCAGCAGCTTCAGGAAAGGCACCGGGGAGCTGTTTTTT,CASSFRKGTGELFF
NA,TRBJ1-1,TRBV19,NA,TGTGCCAGTAGACGCATAAGGCAAGGTGGGGGGACTGAAGCTTTCTTT,CASRRIRQGGGTEAFF
NA,TRBJ2-1,TRBV15,NA,TGTGCCACCAGCCCACCTGGGGCTAGTAGTACGTCCTACAATGAGCAGTTCTTC,CATSPPGASSTSYNEQFF
TRBD1,TRBJ2-1,TRBV12-3/TRBV12-4,NA,TGTGCCAGCAGTTTGTTCGGACAGGGGGCGCGGAATGAGCAGTTCTTC,CASSLFGQGARNEQFF
NA,TRBJ2-1,TRBV4-2,NA,TGTGCCAGCAGCCAAGAGGGATTAGCGGACAATGAGCAGTTCTTC,CASSQEGLADNEQFF
NA,TRBJ2-7,TRBV25-1,NA,TGTGCCAGCAGTGAATCGGTGGTCCCCGCCCCACCCTACGAGCAGTACTTC,CASSESVVPAPPYEQYF
TRBD2,TRBJ2-5,TRBV7-3,NA,TGTGCCAGCAGCCCGGGTGGGGGACTAGCGGGAGGAGAGACCCAGTACTTC,CASSPGGGLAGGETQYF
TRBD1,TRBJ1-3,TRBV6-5,NA,TGTGCCAGCAGTTACGACAGGGTGGCTGGAAACACCATATATTTT,CASSYDRVAGNTIYF
TRBD2,TRBJ2-1,TRBV24-1,NA,TGTGCCACCAGTGATCGTAGCGGGGGCTCCTACAATGAGCAGTTCTTC,CATSDRSGGSYNEQFF
TRBD2,TRBJ2-1,TRBV6-1,few,TGTGCCAGCACCTACCTCGGGGGACTAGCGATTTACAATGAGCAGTTCTTC,CASTYLGGLAIYNEQFF
NA,TRBJ2-5,TRBV6-1,NA,TGTGCCAGCAGTGACGAGGAGTCGGGGGAGACCCAGTACTTC,CASSDEESGETQYF
TRBD2,TRBJ2-1,TRBV7-2,NA,TGTGCCAGCAGCGCTCTAGCGGGAGCGACGTACAATGAGCAGTTCTTC,CASSALAGATYNEQFF
NA,TRBJ1-2,TRBV5-1,NA,TGCGCCAGCAGCTTGGCTGCAGGGAAAGACTATGGCTACACCTTC,CASSLAAGKDYGYTF
TRBD1,TRBJ2-7,TRBV6-2/TRBV6-3,few,TGTGCCAGCAGTTACTCATACTGGGGACAGGGCGACTACGAGCAGTACTTC,CASSYSYWGQGDYEQYF
TRBD2,TRBJ2-1,TRBV6-2/TRBV6-3,NA,TGTGCCAGCAGGAGGGCGGGGGTAGCCAATGAGCAGTTCTTC,CASRRAGVANEQFF
NA,TRBJ2-1,TRBV5-1,few,TGCGCCAGCGGCCGGGACTGGGGCTACAATGAGCAGTTCTTC,CASGRDWGYNEQFF
TRBD2,TRBJ2-5,TRBV12-3/TRBV12-4,NA,TGTGCCAGCAGCAGAGGGACTAGCGGGGAGACCCAGTACTTC,CASSRGTSGETQYF
NA,TRBJ2-3,TRBV29-1,few,TGCAGCGCAGACCATAGCACAGATACGCAGTATTTT,CSADHSTDTQYF
NA,TRBJ1-3,TRBV29-1,NA,TGCAGCGTTGACTCTGGAAACACCATATATTTT,CSVDSGNTIYF
NA,TRBJ2-5,TRBV5-5,NA,TGTGCCAGCAGCTTGGAGGGACACAACCAAGAGACCCAGTACTTC,CASSLEGHNQETQYF
TRBD2,TRBJ2-1,TRBV4-2,few,TGTGCCAGCAGCCTCGGGACTAGCGGGGGGCCCTCCTACAATGAGCAGTTCTTC,CASSLGTSGGPSYNEQFF
NA,TRBJ2-1,TRBV25-1,NA,TGTGCCAGCAGTTCCCCTACCGGGACGGGCAATGAGCAGTTCTTC,CASSSPTGTGNEQFF
TRBD2,TRBJ2-3,TRBV15,NA,TGTGCCACCAGCAGAGATAAGCGGGGGGAAGATACGCAGTATTTT,CATSRDKRGEDTQYF
TRBD2,TRBJ2-3,TRBV15,once,TGTGCCACCAGGGTGGGGACTAGCGGGGGTCCTAGCACAGATACGCAGTATTTT,CATRVGTSGGPSTDTQYF
NA,TRBJ1-1,TRBV29-1,NA,TGCAGCGTTACGTGGATGAACACTGAAGCTTTCTTT,CSVTWMNTEAFF
NA,TRBJ2-4,TRBV5-1,NA,TGCGCCAGCAGCTTGGGGTTCGTTGGGGGAGAGGACAAAAACATTCAGTACTTC,CASSLGFVGGEDKNIQYF
NA,TRBJ2-1,TRBV3-1,NA,TGTGCCAGCAGCCGCGCGGCCAGCTCCTACAATGAGCAGTTCTTC,CASSRAASSYNEQFF
TRBD2,TRBJ2-5,TRBV12-3/TRBV12-4,NA,TGTGCCAGCAGTTACTGGCGGGGGGCCCAAGAGACCCAGTACTTC,CASSYWRGAQETQYF
NA,TRBJ1-2,TRBV5-1,NA,TGCGCCAGCAGCTTGGCCCCCGGGGACACTGGCTACACCTTC,CASSLAPGDTGYTF
NA,TRBJ2-5,TRBV29-1,NA,TGCAGCGTTGCGGAGGGGGGCCTCGACACGCCGGGGGGCGTTGAGACCCAGTACTTC,CSVAEGGLDTPGGVETQYF
NA,TRBJ2-1,TRBV29-1,NA,TGCAGCGTTGAGGCAGGACAGACTTCCTACAATGAGCAGTTCTTC,CSVEAGQTSYNEQFF
TRBD1,TRBJ1-6,TRBV27,NA,TGTGCCAGCAAAATCGACAGGGGAGGTGGTTCACCCCTCCACTTT,CASKIDRGGGSPLHF
NA,TRBJ2-5,TRBV12-3/TRBV12-4,NA,TGTGCCAGCAGCCACGGGACATTCCAAGAGACCCAGTACTTC,CASSHGTFQETQYF
NA,TRBJ1-2,TRBV29-1,NA,TGCAGCGTTGCGCGGTCGGGGGGGCTCAACTATGGCTACACCTTC,CSVARSGGLNYGYTF
NA,TRBJ2-5,TRBV6-6,NA,TGTGCCAGCAGTTATTATGGGGAGACCCAGTACTTC,CASSYYGETQYF
TRBD1,TRBJ2-7,TRBV6-1,NA,TGTGCCAGCAGTGAAAACAGGGGGAGCTTGAACGAGCTGTACTTC,CASSENRGSLNELYF
TRBD1,TRBJ1-1,TRBV12-3/TRBV12-4,few,TGTGCCAGCAGTCCGACAGGGTTGAACACTGAAGCTTTCTTT,CASSPTGLNTEAFF
TRBD2,TRBJ2-3,TRBV3-1,once,TGTGCCAGCAGCCAAGAGCTTCCGGCTAGCGGGACTCCAGATACGCAGTATTTT,CASSQELPASGTPDTQYF
NA,TRBJ2-1,TRBV19,NA,TGTGCCAGTAGTACCCAGAGCTACAACGAGCAGTTCTTC,CASSTQSYNEQFF
NA,TRBJ2-5,TRBV6-2/TRBV6-3,NA,TGTGCCAGCAGTCCACCCCGGGAGCAAGAGACCCAGTACTTC,CASSPPREQETQYF
TRBD1,TRBJ2-3,TRBV5-1,NA,TGCGCCAGCAGCTTGGCTGACAGGGGTGAAGATACGCAGTATTTT,CASSLADRGEDTQYF
NA,TRBJ2-1,TRBV29-1,NA,TGCAGCGTTGAATTCGTTAGGGGCCCTGGATACAATGAGCAGTTCTTC,CSVEFVRGPGYNEQFF
NA,TRBJ2-5,TRBV7-2,NA,TGTGCCAGCAGCCGAAGGGGTGGCCAAGAGACCCAGTACTTC,CASSRRGGQETQYF
NA,TRBJ1-2,TRBV15,NA,TGTGCCACCAGCAGAGAGGGGATAGCTAACTATGGCTACACCTTC,CATSREGIANYGYTF
NA,TRBJ2-1,TRBV29-1,NA,TGCAGCGTTAGTGACAATGAGCAGTTCTTC,CSVSDNEQFF
NA,TRBJ1-1,TRBV29-1,NA,TGCAGCGTCCATGGGGGGGTGAACACTGAAGCTTTCTTT,CSVHGGVNTEAFF
NA,TRBJ1-4,TRBV20-1,NA,TGCAGTGCTAGAGATCCAGATGAGGTGTATGAAAAACTGTTTTTT,CSARDPDEVYEKLFF
TRBD2,TRBJ2-3,TRBV20-1,NA,TGCAGTGCTAGGCAACCGGGACTAGCGGCAGATACGCAGTATTTT,CSARQPGLAADTQYF
TRBD1,TRBJ2-2,TRBV29-1,NA,TGCAGCGTTGACTTGGACAGGGGGTACACCGGGGAGCTGTTTTTT,CSVDLDRGYTGELFF
NA,TRBJ2-3,TRBV6-2/TRBV6-3,NA,TGTGCCAGCAGTTACGGCCTAGTCAGAAGTACGCAGTATTTT,CASSYGLVRSTQYF
TRBD1,TRBJ2-3,TRBV20-1,NA,TGCAGTGCTAAAAGACAGGGTGGAACAGATACGCAGTATTTT,CSAKRQGGTDTQYF
NA,TRBJ1-4,TRBV20-1,NA,TGCAGTGCTAATAATGCAGGCGGTTCCTCAAATGAAAAACTGTTTTTT,CSANNAGGSSNEKLFF